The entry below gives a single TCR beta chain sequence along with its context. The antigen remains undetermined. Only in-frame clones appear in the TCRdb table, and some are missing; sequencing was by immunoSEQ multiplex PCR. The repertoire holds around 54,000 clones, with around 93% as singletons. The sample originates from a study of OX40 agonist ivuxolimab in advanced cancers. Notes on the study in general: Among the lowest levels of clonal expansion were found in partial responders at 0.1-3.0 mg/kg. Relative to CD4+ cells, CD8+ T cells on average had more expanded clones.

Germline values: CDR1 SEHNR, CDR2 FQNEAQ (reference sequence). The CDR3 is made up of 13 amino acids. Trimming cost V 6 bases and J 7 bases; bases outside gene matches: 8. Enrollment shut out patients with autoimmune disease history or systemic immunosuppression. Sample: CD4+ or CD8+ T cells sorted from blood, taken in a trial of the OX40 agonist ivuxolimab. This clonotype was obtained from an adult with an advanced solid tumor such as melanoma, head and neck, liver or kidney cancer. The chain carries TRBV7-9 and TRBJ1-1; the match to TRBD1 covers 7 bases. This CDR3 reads CASRPGQNYEAFF. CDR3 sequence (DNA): TGTGCCAGCAGACCGGGACAGAACTATGAAGCTTTCTTT.